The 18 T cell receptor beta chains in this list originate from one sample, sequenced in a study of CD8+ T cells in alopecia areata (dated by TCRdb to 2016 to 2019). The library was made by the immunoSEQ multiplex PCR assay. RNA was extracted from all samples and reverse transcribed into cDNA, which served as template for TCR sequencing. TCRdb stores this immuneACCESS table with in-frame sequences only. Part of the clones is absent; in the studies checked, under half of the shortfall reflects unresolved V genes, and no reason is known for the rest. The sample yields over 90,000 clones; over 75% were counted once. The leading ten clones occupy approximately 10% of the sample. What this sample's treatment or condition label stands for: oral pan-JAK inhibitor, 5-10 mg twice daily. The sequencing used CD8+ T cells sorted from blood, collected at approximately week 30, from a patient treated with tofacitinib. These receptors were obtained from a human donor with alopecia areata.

In DNA form, the CDR3 reads TGTGCCAGCAGCGTCGAGGGAAGCGGTTTAAGCTCCTACAATGAGCAGTTCTTC. Translating gives CASSVEGSGLSSYNEQFF. The rearrangement uses TRBV9 and TRBJ2-1; the D gene is possibly TRBD2 (5 bases). V gave up 2 bases and J gave up 0 bases, with 18 bases separating them. This CDR3 is 18 amino acids long. CDR1 and CDR2 from the germline V gene are SGDLS and YYNGEE.

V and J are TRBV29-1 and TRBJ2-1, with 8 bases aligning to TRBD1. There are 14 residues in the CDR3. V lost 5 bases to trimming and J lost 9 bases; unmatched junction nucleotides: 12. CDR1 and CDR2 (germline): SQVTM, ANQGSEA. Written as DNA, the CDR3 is TGCAGCGTTCCTGACGGACAGGGTTTCACTGAGCAGTTCTTC. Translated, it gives CSVPDGQGFTEQFF.

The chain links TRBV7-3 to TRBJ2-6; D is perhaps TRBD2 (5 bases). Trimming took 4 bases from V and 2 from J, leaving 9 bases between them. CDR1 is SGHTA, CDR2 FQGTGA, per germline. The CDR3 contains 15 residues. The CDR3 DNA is TGTGCCAGCAGCTCACCCGGGACTGGGGCCAACGTCCTGACTTTC. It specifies CASSSPGTGANVLTF.

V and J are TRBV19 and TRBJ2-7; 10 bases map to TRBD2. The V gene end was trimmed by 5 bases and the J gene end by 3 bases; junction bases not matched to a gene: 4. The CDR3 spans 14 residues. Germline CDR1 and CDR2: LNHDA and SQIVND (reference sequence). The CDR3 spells CASSWLAGDYEQYF. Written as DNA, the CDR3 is TGTGCCAGTAGTTGGCTAGCGGGAGACTACGAGCAGTACTTC.

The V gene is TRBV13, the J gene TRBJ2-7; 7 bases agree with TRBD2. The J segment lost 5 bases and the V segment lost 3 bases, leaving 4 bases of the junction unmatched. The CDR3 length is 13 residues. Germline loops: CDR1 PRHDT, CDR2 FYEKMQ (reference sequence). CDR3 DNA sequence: TGTGCCAGCAGCTTGGGAGGGGACCACGAGCAGTACTTC. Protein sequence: CASSLGGDHEQYF.

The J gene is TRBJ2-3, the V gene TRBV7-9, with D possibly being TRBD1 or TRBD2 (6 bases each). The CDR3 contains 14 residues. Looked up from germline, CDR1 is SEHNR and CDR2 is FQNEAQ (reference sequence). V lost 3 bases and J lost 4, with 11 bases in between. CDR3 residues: CASSFQGGPDTQYF. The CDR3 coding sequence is TGTGCCAGCAGCTTTCAAGGGGGGCCAGATACGCAGTATTTT. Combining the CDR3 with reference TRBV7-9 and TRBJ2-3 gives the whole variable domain DTGVSQNPRHKITKRGQNVTFRCDPISEHNRLYWYRQTLGQGPEFLTYFQNEAQLEKSRLLSDRFSAERPKGSFSTLEIQRTEQGDSAMYLCASSFQGGPDTQYFGPGTRLTVL.

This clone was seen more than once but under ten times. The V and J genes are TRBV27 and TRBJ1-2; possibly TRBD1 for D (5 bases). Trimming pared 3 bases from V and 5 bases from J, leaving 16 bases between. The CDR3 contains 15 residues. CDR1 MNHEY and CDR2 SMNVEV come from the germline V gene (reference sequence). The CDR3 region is CASSFSGAGGYGYTF. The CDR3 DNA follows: TGTGCCAGCAGTTTCTCCGGGGCCGGAGGGTATGGCTACACCTTC.

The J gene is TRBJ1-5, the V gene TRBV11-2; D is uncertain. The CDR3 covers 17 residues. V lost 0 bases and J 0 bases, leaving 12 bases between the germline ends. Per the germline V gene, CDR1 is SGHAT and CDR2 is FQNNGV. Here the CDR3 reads CASSLDAGVYSNQPQHF. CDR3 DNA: TGTGCCAGCAGCTTAGATGCCGGGGTGTATAGCAATCAGCCCCAGCATTTT. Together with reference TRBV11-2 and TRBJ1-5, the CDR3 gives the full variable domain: EAGVAQSPRYKIIEKRQSVAFWCNPISGHATLYWYQQILGQGPKLLIQFQNNGVVDDSQLPKDRFSAERLKGVDSTLKIQPAKLEDSAVYLCASSLDAGVYSNQPQHFGDGTRLSIL.

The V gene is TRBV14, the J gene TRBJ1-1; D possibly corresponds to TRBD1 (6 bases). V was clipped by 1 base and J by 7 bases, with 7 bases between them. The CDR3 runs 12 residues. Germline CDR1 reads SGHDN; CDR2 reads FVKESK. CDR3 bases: TGTGCCAGCAGCCAAGCAGGGGTTGAAGCTTTCTTT. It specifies CASSQAGVEAFF.

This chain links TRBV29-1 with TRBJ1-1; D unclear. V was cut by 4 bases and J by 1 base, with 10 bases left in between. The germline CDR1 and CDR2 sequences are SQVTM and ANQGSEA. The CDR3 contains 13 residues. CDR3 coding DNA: TGCAGCGTTGCGTTCGGGGAGAACACTGAAGCTTTCTTT. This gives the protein CSVAFGENTEAFF.

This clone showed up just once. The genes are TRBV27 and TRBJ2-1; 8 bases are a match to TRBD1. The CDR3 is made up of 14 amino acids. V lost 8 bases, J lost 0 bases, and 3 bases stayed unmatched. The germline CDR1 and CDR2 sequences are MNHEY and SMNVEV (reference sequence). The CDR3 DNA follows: TGTGCCAGCCAGGGGGCCACCTCCTACAATGAGCAGTTCTTC. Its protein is CASQGATSYNEQFF.

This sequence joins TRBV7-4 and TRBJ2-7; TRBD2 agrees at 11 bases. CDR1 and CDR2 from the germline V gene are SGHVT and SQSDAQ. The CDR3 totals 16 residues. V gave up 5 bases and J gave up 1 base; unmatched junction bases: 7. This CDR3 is CASSEDSGRASYEQYF. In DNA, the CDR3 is TGTGCCAGCAGCGAAGATAGCGGGAGGGCTTCCTACGAGCAGTACTTC.

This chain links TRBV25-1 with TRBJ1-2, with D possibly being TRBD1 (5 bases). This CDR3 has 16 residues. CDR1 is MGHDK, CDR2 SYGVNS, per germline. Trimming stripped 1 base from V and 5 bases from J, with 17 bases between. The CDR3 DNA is TGTGCCAGCAGTGAATTAAGGGACCCGCCGATTTATGGCTACACCTTC. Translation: CASSELRDPPIYGYTF.

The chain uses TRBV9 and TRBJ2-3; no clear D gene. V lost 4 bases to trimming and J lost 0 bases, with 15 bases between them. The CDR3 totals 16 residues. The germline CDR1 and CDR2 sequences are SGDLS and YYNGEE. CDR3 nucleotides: TGTGCCAGCAGCAGGACCGGACGTCCTAGCACAGATACGCAGTATTTT. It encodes CASSRTGRPSTDTQYF.

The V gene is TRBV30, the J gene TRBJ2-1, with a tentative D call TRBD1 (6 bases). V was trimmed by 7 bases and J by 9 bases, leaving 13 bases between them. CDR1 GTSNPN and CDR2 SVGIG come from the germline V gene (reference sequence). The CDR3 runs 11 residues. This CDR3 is CASQGYGEQFF. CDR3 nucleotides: TGTGCCTCCCAGGGGTATGGTGAGCAGTTCTTC.

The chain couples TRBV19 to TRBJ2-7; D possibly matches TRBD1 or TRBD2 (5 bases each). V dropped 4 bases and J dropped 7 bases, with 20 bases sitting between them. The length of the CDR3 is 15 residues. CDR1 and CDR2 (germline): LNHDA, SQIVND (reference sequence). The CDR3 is CASSSRDGSLVEQYF. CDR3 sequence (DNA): TGTGCCAGTAGTAGCCGGGACGGATCCCTTGTAGAGCAGTACTTC.

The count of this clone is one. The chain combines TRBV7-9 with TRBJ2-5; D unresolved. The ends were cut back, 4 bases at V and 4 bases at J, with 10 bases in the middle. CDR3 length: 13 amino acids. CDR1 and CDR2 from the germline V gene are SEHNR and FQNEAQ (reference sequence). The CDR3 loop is CASSYPTAETQYF. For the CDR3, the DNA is TGTGCCAGCAGCTACCCCACAGCAGAGACCCAGTACTTC.

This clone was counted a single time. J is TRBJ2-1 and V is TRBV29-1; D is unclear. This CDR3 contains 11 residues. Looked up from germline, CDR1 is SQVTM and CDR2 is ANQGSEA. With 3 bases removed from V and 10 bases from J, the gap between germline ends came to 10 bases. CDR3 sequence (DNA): TGCAGCGTTGATGGCCCCGCCGAGCAGTTCTTC. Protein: CSVDGPAEQFF.